One and the same sample provided the 9 T cell receptor beta chains below, sequenced in a study of shared clonotypes between healthy human individuals. Only in-frame clones appear in the TCRdb table, and some are missing; sequencing was by immunoSEQ multiplex PCR. Here the sample spans about 2.4 million clones, approximately 94% being singletons. The specimen sequenced was naive CD4+ T cells from PBMCs. Regarding subset: CD45RA+ positively selected. The receptors stem from a man aged 18 to 30 in good health. Some clones in this sample may be carry-over from other donors' samples.

This clone turned up a few times. The chain carries TRBV7-2 and TRBJ1-1, with 7 bases lining up with TRBD1. CDR1 SGHTA and CDR2 FQGNSA come from the germline V gene. V was pared by 5 bases and J by 0 bases, with 12 bases of the junction left unmatched. The CDR3 is 17 amino acids. DNA of the CDR3: TGTGCCAGCAGCCGACAACCGACAGGGACGATGAACACTGAAGCTTTCTTT. Amino acids: CASSRQPTGTMNTEAFF.

The rearrangement links TRBV5-8 to TRBJ2-3, with 9 bases that match TRBD1. Germline V gives CDR1 SGHTS, CDR2 YDEGEE. This CDR3 comprises 12 residues. V lost 4 bases, J lost 9 bases, and 3 bases stayed unmatched. DNA of the CDR3: TGTGCCAGCAGCCCAGGACAGGGGACGCAGTATTTT. Protein: CASSPGQGTQYF.

The chain links TRBV19 to TRBJ1-2; D is possibly TRBD1 (5 bases). There are 13 residues in the CDR3. V lost 6 bases and J 0 bases, leaving 8 bases between the germline ends. CDR1 is LNHDA and CDR2 is SQIVND in the germline V gene (reference sequence). This CDR3 is CASSARANYGYTF. The CDR3 DNA reads TGTGCCAGTAGCGCCAGGGCTAACTATGGCTACACCTTC.

This rearrangement joins TRBV12-5 to TRBJ1-2; 7 nucleotides align to TRBD1. Germline lookup yields CDR1 LGHNT and CDR2 FRNRAP. The CDR3 is made up of 14 amino acids. The ends lost 6 bases at V and 4 bases at J; junction bases unmatched: 8. The CDR3 here is CASGHKGTVYGYTF. As DNA, the CDR3 is TGTGCTAGTGGCCATAAAGGGACAGTCTATGGCTACACCTTC.

This chain uses TRBV18 with TRBJ1-2; 10 nucleotides match TRBD1. The trim removed 5 bases at V and 8 bases at J, leaving 14 bases unmatched. Germline-derived CDR1 and CDR2 are KGHSH and LQKENI. CDR3 length equals 16 residues. As DNA, the CDR3 is TGTGCCAGCTCAGACATCTGGGGGACAGGGGCTGCCGGCTACACCTTC. This gives the protein CASSDIWGTGAAGYTF.

The chain recombines TRBV6-1 with TRBJ1-2; 12 bases map to TRBD1. With V trimmed by 6 bases and J by 7 bases, 9 bases remained unmatched. From germline, CDR1 is MNHNS and CDR2 SASEGT. The CDR3 has 15 amino acids. DNA of the CDR3: TGTGCCAGCAGGGCCTCCGGGACAGGGGGCATTGGCTACACCTTC. As protein: CASRASGTGGIGYTF.

As regards this clone: Other DNA sequences in the same sample also yield this CDR3. J is TRBJ1-5 and V is TRBV19, with D uncertain. This CDR3 region has 12 residues. Trimming removed 7 bases at V and 1 base at J, with 5 bases between. Germline V gives CDR1 LNHDA, CDR2 SQIVND (reference sequence). The CDR3 DNA is TGTGCCAGTAAGGGAAGCAATCAGCCCCAGCATTTT. Protein product: CASKGSNQPQHF.

The chain carries TRBV29-1 and TRBJ1-2, with no clear D. Germline loops: CDR1 SQVTM, CDR2 ANQGSEA. Trimming took 5 bases from V and 3 from J, leaving 16 bases between them. The CDR3 runs to 14 residues. CDR3 loop: CSVLEARGYYGYTF. In DNA form, the CDR3 reads TGCAGCGTTTTAGAGGCTCGGGGTTACTATGGCTACACCTTC. Supplemented by reference TRBV29-1 and TRBJ1-2, the full variable domain reads SAVISQKPSRDICQRGTSLTIQCQVDSQVTMMFWYRQQPGQSLTLIATANQGSEATYESGFVIDKFPISRPNLTFSTLTVSNMSPEDSSIYLCSVLEARGYYGYTFGSGTRLTVV.

A word on this clone: The same CDR3 can be traced to other DNA sequences in this sample. CDR3 bases: TGTGCCAGCAGTTTAGGGGGGCGCGACACTGAAGCTTTCTTT. It yields the protein CASSLGGRDTEAFF. The rearrangement uses TRBV27 and TRBJ1-1, with D tentatively TRBD1 (6 bases). Looked up from germline, CDR1 is MNHEY and CDR2 is SMNVEV (reference sequence). The CDR3 runs 14 residues. Deletions cut 2 bases from V and 3 bases from J, with 10 bases between.